The 15 T cell receptor beta chains given below trace back to one sample, sequenced in a study of T cells in Graves' hyperthyroidism and ophthalmopathy. The investigators amplified TCR beta CDR3 regions from RNA transcripts. First-round RT-PCR targeting the TCR CDR3 was performed with the HTBI primer set. Via MiXCR, TCRdb re-called the multiplex PCR reads, giving one row per CDR3 protein. The sample has around 500,000 distinct CDR3 sequences; roughly an eighth are singletons. The sequenced material came from blood. These receptors all stem from a woman aged 18-29 years with Graves' hyperthyroidism.

This clonotype was observed a handful of times. The chain employs TRBV7-6 and TRBJ2-3; TRBD1 might be the D (5 bases). Germline loops: CDR1 SGHVS, CDR2 FNYEAQ. This CDR3 has 14 residues. V was trimmed by 6 bases and J by 7 bases, leaving 17 bases between them. CDR3 loop: CASSSPQGINTQYF. The CDR3 DNA follows: TGTGCCAGCAGTTCGCCCCAGGGTATCAATACGCAGTATTTT.

The V gene is TRBV10-1, the J gene TRBJ2-1; 8 bases align to TRBD2. Germline assignment: CDR1 WNHNN and CDR2 SYGVQD (reference sequence). The CDR3 runs 16 residues. Trimming took 2 bases from V and 3 from J; bases not matched to a gene: 6. Here the CDR3 DNA reads TGCGCCAGCAGTGAGGCTACGGGAGGGCTCTACAATGAGCAGTTCTTC. Translating it yields CASSEATGGLYNEQFF.

This chain joins TRBV30 and TRBJ1-5; D remains ambiguous. The CDR3 is made up of 15 amino acids. In germline, CDR1 is GTSNPN, CDR2 SVGIG (reference sequence). V shed 1 base and J shed 2 bases, with 12 bases lying between them. As DNA, the CDR3 is TGTGCCTGGAGTGCGTATACGTCGGGCAATCAGCCCCAGCATTTT. This codes for CAWSAYTSGNQPQHF.

At least ten counts were recorded for this clonotype. The chain couples TRBV19 to TRBJ2-6; D possibly corresponds to TRBD1 (5 bases). Trimming took off 5 bases at V and 1 base at J, with 9 bases between the two ends. CDR1 and CDR2 from the germline V gene are LNHDA and SQIVND (reference sequence). CDR3 length equals 15 residues. CDR3 in amino acids: CASSHPGSGANVLTF. The CDR3 DNA reads TGTGCCAGTAGTCATCCAGGGTCTGGGGCCAACGTCCTGACTTTC.

The V call is TRBV20-1, the J call TRBJ2-1; D is possibly TRBD1 (6 bases). The germline V and J ends were trimmed by 2 bases and 2 bases, with 13 bases remaining between them. Looked up from germline, CDR1 is DFQATT and CDR2 is SNEGSKA (reference sequence). The CDR3 is 15 residues long. CDR3 bases: TGCAGTGCTAGAAGCCGGGACAAGCCCTACAATGAGCAGTTCTTC. It codes for CSARSRDKPYNEQFF.

This sequence joins TRBV19 and TRBJ1-5; TRBD1 is a possible D gene (5 bases). Trimming removed 5 bases at V and 2 bases at J, with 13 bases between. The germline gives CDR1 LNHDA, CDR2 SQIVND (reference sequence). The CDR3 runs to 15 residues. The CDR3 sequence is CASSVSGLGNQPQHF. The CDR3 DNA sequence: TGTGCCAGTAGTGTCTCGGGGCTGGGCAATCAGCCCCAGCATTTT. Filled out from reference TRBV19 and TRBJ1-5, the complete variable domain reads DGGITQSPKYLFRKEGQNVTLSCEQNLNHDAMYWYRQDPGQGLRLIYYSQIVNDFQKGDIAEGYSVSREKKESFPLTVTSAQKNPTAFYLCASSVSGLGNQPQHFGDGTRLSIL.

This clonotype was found many times. The CDR3 nucleotides read TGTGCCACCAGCTCTAACTATGGCTACACCTTC. Translation gives CATSSNYGYTF. This sequence joins TRBV24-1 and TRBJ1-2; D is uncertain. The CDR3 runs 11 residues. V lost 7 bases, J lost 0 bases, and 2 bases lay in between. Germline-derived CDR1 and CDR2 are KGHDR and SFDVKD.

This clonotype has a count of ten or more. The rearrangement joins TRBV14 to TRBJ2-1; 8 nucleotides line up with TRBD2. This CDR3 has 14 amino acids. Germline values: CDR1 SGHDN, CDR2 FVKESK. V was pared by 4 bases and J by 5 bases, with 4 bases of the junction left unmatched. CDR3: CASSPPGGDNEQFF. CDR3 nucleotide sequence: TGTGCCAGCAGCCCCCCGGGGGGGGACAATGAGCAGTTCTTC.

The sample holds many counts of this clonotype. V and J are TRBV11-2 and TRBJ1-6, with D maybe TRBD1 (5 bases). The germline gives CDR1 SGHAT, CDR2 FQNNGV. Trimming took off 4 bases at V and 9 bases at J, with 19 bases between the two ends. The CDR3 extends over 16 amino acids. The DNA of the CDR3 is TGTGCCAGCAGCTGGTCGGGACCTCGAAGGGGTTCACCCCTCCACTTT. It is translated as CASSWSGPRRGSPLHF.

This clonotype was counted many times. The chain is built from TRBV18 and TRBJ1-2; possible D gene TRBD1, 6 bases. Per the germline V gene, CDR1 is KGHSH and CDR2 is LQKENI. This CDR3 spans 15 amino acids. The V end was cut by 2 bases, the J end by 8 bases, with 18 bases between. The CDR3 nucleotides are TGTGCCAGCTCACCAGCGGGGGCTCCCCTTGAGGGCTACACCTTC. Translation gives CASSPAGAPLEGYTF.

Only a few counts were recorded for this clonotype. The CDR3 loop is CASGGLEQYF. The CDR3 nucleotides read TGTGCCAGCGGGGGGTTGGAGCAGTACTTC. The chain recombines TRBV6-1 with TRBJ2-7, with a weak D call TRBD2 (6 bases). The CDR3 extends over 10 amino acids. The germline CDR1 and CDR2 sequences are MNHNS and SASEGT. Trimming shortened V by 8 bases and J by 7 bases, and 9 bases separated the two germline ends.

V usage is TRBV12-3 or TRBV12-4 and J usage is TRBJ2-7, with a weak D call TRBD1 (6 bases). Trimming took off 0 bases at V and 5 bases at J, with 11 bases between the two ends. This CDR3 contains 14 residues. For the CDR3, the DNA is TGTGCCAGCAGTTTAGCTGGCAGGGGCCACGAGCAGTACTTC. This codes for CASSLAGRGHEQYF.

As regards this clonotype: A clone one base away is much larger, so this may be a read error. The V and J genes are TRBV11-3 and TRBJ2-5; 9 positions agree with TRBD2. The CDR3 runs 13 residues. Per germline, CDR1 SGHNT and CDR2 YENEEA. J was trimmed by 7 bases and V by 5 bases; bases with no gene match: 5. The CDR3 here is CASSVSGRGTQYF. The CDR3 DNA follows: TGTGCCAGCAGCGTTAGCGGGAGAGGGACCCAGTACTTC.

The table lists this clonotype with many counts. The chain uses TRBV5-1 and TRBJ2-6; D gene uncertain. From germline, CDR1 is SGHRS and CDR2 YFSETQ. This CDR3 contains 14 residues. V lost 4 bases and J 5 bases, leaving 10 bases between the germline ends. The CDR3 is CASSLESWANVLTF. The CDR3 nucleotides read TGCGCCAGCAGCCTGGAATCGTGGGCCAACGTCCTGACTTTC.

The chain has TRBV20-1 and TRBJ1-5; no reliable D call. The CDR3 runs to 14 residues. Looked up from germline, CDR1 is DFQATT and CDR2 is SNEGSKA (reference sequence). V lost 1 base and J 0 bases, leaving 7 bases between the germline ends. The CDR3 region is CSARGTDSNQPQHF. The CDR3 DNA reads as TGCAGTGCTAGAGGCACGGATAGCAATCAGCCCCAGCATTTT.